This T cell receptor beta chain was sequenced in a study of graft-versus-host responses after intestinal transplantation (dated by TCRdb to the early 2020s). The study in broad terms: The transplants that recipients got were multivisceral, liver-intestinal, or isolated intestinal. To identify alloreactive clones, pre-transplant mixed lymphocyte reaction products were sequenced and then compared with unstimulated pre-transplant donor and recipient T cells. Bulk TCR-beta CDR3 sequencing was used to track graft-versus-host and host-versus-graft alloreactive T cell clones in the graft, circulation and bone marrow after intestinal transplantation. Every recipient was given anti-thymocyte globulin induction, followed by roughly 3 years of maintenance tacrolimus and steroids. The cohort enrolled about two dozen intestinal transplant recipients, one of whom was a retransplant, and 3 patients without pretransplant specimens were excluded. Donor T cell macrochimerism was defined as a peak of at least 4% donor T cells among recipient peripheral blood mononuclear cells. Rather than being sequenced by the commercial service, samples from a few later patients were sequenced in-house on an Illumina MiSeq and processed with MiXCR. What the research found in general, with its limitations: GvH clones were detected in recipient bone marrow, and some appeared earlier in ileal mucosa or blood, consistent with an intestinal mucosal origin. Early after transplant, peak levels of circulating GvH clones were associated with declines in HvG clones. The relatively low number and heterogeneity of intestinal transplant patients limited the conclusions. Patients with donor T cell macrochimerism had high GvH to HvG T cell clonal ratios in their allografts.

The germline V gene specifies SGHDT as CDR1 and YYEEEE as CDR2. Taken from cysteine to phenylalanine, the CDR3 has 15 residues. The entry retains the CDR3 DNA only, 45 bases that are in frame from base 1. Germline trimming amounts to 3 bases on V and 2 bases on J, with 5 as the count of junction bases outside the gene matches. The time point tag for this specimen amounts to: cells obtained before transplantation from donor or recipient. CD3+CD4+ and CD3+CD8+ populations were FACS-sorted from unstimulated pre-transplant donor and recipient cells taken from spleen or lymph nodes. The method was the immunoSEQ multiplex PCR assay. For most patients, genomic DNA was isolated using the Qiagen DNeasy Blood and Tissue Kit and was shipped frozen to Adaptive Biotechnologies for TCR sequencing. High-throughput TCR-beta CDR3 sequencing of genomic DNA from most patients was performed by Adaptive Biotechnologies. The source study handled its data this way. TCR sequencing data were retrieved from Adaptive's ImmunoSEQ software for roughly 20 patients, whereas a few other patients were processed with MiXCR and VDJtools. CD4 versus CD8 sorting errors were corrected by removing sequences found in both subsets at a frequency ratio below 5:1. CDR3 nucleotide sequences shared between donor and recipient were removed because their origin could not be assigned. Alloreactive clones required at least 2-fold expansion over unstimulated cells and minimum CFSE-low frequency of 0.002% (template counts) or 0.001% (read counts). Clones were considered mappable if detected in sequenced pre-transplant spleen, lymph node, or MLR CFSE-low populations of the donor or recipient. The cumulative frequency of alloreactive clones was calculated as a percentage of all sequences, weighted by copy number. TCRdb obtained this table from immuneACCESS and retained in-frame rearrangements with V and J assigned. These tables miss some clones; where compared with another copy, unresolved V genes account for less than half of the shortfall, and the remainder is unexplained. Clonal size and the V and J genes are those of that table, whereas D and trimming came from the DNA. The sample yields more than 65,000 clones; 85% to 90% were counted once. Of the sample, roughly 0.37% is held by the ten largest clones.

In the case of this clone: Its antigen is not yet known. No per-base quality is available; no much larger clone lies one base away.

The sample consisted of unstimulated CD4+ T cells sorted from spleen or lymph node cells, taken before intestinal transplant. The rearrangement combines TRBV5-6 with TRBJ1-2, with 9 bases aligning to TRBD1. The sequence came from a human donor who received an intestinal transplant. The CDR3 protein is CASSYRTGVNYGYTF. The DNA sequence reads TGTGCCAGCAGCTACCGGACAGGGGTAAACTATGGCTACACCTTC.